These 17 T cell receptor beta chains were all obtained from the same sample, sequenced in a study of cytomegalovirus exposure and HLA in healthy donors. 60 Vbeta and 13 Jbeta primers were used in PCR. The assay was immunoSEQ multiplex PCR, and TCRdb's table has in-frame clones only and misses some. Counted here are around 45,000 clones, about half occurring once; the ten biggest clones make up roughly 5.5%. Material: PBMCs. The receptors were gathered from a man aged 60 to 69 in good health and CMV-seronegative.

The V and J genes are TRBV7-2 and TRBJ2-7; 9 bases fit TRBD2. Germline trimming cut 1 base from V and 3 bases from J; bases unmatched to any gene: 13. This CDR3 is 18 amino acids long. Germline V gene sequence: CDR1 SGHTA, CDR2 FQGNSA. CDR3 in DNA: TGTGCCAGCAGCTTAGAACCCCAGGGTAGCGGGAGATTCTACGAGCAGTACTTC. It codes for CASSLEPQGSGRFYEQYF.

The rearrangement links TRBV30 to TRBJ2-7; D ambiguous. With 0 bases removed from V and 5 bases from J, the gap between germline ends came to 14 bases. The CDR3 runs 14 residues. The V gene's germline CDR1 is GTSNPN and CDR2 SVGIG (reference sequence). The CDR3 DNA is TGTGCCTGGAGTGTACTTAAGACTGTCGACGAGCAGTACTTC. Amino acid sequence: CAWSVLKTVDEQYF.

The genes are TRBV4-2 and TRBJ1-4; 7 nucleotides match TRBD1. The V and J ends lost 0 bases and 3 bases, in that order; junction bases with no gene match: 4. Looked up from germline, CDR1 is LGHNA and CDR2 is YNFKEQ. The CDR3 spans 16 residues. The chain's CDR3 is CASSQDQGVSNEKLFF. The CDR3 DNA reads TGTGCCAGCAGCCAAGATCAGGGGGTCTCTAATGAAAAACTGTTTTTT.

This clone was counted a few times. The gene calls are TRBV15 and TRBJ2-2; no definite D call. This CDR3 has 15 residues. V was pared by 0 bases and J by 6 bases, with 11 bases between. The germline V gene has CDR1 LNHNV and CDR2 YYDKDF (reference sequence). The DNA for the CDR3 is TGTGCCACCAGCAGAGAATCTAGAAAGCCCGGGGAGCTGTTTTTT. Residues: CATSRESRKPGELFF.

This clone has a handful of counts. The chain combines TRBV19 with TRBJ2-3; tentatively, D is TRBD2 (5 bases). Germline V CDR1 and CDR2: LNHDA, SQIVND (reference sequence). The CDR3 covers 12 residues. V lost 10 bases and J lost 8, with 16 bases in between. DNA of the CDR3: TGTGCCACTTCCCCGACTGAGGGTACGCAGTATTTT. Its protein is CATSPTEGTQYF.

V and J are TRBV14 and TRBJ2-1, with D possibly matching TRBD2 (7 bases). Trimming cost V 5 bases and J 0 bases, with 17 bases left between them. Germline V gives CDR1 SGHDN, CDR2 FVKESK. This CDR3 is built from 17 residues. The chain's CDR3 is CASSFTRGASSYNEQFF. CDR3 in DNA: TGTGCCAGCAGCTTTACCCGGGGGGCGAGCTCCTACAATGAGCAGTTCTTC.

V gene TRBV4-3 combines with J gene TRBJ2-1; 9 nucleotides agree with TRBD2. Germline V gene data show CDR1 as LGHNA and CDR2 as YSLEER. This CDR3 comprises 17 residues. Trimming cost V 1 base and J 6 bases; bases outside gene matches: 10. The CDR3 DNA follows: TGCGCCAGCAGCCAAGTGGAAGGGACTAGCATAACCAATGAGCAGTTCTTC. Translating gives CASSQVEGTSITNEQFF.

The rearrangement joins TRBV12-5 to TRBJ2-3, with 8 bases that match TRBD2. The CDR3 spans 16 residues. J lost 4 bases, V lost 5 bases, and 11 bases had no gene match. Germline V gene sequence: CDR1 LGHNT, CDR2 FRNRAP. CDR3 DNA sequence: TGTGCTAGTGGTCCCCGGCCTAGCGGGCTGTCAGATACGCAGTATTTT. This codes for CASGPRPSGLSDTQYF. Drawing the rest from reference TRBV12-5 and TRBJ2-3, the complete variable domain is DARVTQTPRHKVTEMGQEVTMRCQPILGHNTVFWYRQTMMQGLELLAYFRNRAPLDDSGMPKDRFSAEMPDATLATLKIQPSEPRDSAVYFCASGPRPSGLSDTQYFGPGTRLTVL.

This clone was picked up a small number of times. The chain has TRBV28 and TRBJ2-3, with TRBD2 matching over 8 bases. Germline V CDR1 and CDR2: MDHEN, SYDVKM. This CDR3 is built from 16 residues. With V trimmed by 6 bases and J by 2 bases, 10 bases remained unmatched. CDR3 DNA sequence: TGTGCCAGCAGCATTGGGGTAGCGGGGAACACAGATACGCAGTATTTT. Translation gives CASSIGVAGNTDTQYF.

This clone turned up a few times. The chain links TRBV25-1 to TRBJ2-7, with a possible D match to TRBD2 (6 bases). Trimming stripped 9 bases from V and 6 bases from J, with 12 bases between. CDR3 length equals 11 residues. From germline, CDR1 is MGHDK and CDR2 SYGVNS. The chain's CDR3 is CASSGLFEQYF. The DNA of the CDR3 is TGTGCCAGTTCGGGACTTTTCGAGCAGTACTTC.

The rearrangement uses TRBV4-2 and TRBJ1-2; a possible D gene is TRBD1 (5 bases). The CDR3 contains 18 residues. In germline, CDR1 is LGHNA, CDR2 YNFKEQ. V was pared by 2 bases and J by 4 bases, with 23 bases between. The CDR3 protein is CASSQMGPGGGILYGYTF. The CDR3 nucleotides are TGTGCCAGCAGCCAAATGGGCCCCGGCGGGGGGATACTCTATGGCTACACCTTC.

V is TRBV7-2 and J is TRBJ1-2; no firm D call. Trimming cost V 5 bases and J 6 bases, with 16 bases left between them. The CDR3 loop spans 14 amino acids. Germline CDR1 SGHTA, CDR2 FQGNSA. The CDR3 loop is CASSILVGRHGYTF. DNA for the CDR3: TGTGCCAGCAGCATCCTCGTGGGGAGGCATGGCTACACCTTC.

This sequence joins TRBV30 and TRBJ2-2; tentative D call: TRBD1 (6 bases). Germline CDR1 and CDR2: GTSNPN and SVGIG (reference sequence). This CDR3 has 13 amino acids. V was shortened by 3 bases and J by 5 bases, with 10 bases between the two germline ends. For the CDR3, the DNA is TGTGCCTGGAGACAGGGCTCAACCGGGGAGCTGTTTTTT. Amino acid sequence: CAWRQGSTGELFF.

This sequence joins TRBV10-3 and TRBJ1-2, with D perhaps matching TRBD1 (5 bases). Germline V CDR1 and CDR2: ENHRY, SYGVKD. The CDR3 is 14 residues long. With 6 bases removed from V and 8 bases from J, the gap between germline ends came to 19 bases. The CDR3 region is CAIRQDLSSGGYTF. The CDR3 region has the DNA TGTGCCATCAGACAGGACCTCTCTTCGGGCGGCTACACCTTC.

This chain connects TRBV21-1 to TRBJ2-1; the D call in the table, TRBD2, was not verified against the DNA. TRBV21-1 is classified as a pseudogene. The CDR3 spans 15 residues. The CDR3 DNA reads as TGTGCCAGCAGCAAGATACTAGCGGGTTGCAATGAGCAGTTCTTC. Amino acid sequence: CASSKILAGCNEQFF.

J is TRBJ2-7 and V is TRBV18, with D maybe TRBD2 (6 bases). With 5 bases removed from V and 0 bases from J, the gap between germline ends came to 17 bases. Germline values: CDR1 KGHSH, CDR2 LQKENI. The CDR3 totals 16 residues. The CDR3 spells CASSTAGTGVSYEQYF. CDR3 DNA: TGTGCCAGCTCAACCGCCGGGACGGGGGTCTCCTACGAGCAGTACTTC.

CDR3 bases: TGTGCCAGCAGCCCCGGGATCCGAGGCTACACCTTC. It encodes CASSPGIRGYTF. The chain combines TRBV28 with TRBJ1-2; D unclear. There are 12 residues in the CDR3. V lost 6 bases, J lost 8 bases, and 13 bases lay in between. Looked up from germline, CDR1 is MDHEN and CDR2 is SYDVKM.